Presented here are 26 T cell receptor beta chains from one specimen sequenced in a study of blood T cell repertoires in COVID-19. Profiled with immunoSEQ multiplex PCR; TCRdb holds only in-frame clones, not every one. Of around 50,000 clones in the sample, roughly 86% were seen once. What was sequenced was peripheral blood. The source of these receptors is a man aged 55 to 69 with active or convalescent COVID-19.

The rearrangement links TRBV7-7 to TRBJ2-3, with 9 bases that match TRBD1. J gave up 1 base and V 4 bases, and 9 bases lay outside the gene matches. Germline V gene data show CDR1 as SSHAT and CDR2 as FNYEAQ (reference sequence). The CDR3 has 17 amino acids. This CDR3 is CASSSLTGGGGTDTQYF. The DNA for the CDR3 is TGTGCCAGCAGCTCCCTTACAGGGGGCGGGGGCACAGATACGCAGTATTTT.

This clone was seen a handful of times. The J gene is TRBJ2-7, the V gene TRBV3-1 (or the pseudogene TRBV3-2), with TRBD1 identical over 9 bases. Losses at the gene ends were 3 bases for V and 5 bases for J; bases not matched to a gene: 2. Germline-derived CDR1 and CDR2 are LGHDT and YNNKEL (reference sequence). The CDR3 loop spans 13 amino acids. CDR3 sequence (DNA): TGTGCCAGCAGCCAGGACAGGGGCCACGAGCAGTACTTC. Encoded protein: CASSQDRGHEQYF.

The V gene is TRBV11-2, the J gene TRBJ1-2; 7 bases match TRBD1. V was pared by 4 bases and J by 0 bases, with 5 bases of the junction left unmatched. The CDR3 spans 15 residues. Germline V gene sequence: CDR1 SGHAT, CDR2 FQNNGV. The CDR3 bases are TGTGCCAGCAGCTCCCGGGACAGAGCTAACTATGGCTACACCTTC. Translating it yields CASSSRDRANYGYTF.

This rearrangement joins TRBV15 to TRBJ2-1, with 8 nucleotides matching TRBD2. CDR1 LNHNV and CDR2 YYDKDF come from the germline V gene (reference sequence). There are 16 residues in the CDR3. The V gene end was trimmed by 0 bases and the J gene end by 10 bases; junction bases not matched to a gene: 11. The CDR3 DNA reads as TGTGCCACCAGCAGAGATATGAGCGGGGGCCCTACGGAGCAGTTCTTC. Translating it yields CATSRDMSGGPTEQFF. Together with reference TRBV15 and TRBJ2-1, the CDR3 gives the full variable domain: DAMVIQNPRYQVTQFGKPVTLSCSQTLNHNVMYWYQQKSSQAPKLLFHYYDKDFNNEADTPDNFQSRRPNTSFCFLDIRSPGLGDTAMYLCATSRDMSGGPTEQFFGPGTRLTVL.

This CDR3 is CSAPRAAGGPNEQFF. DNA for the CDR3: TGCAGCGCCCCTAGGGCGGCCGGGGGACCTAATGAGCAGTTCTTC. This chain joins TRBV29-1 and TRBJ2-1, with D possibly being TRBD2 (6 bases). CDR1 is SQVTM, CDR2 ANQGSEA, per germline. CDR3 length: 15 amino acids. V shed 7 bases and J shed 7 bases, with 23 bases lying between them.

The V and J genes are TRBV28 and TRBJ2-3; 7 nucleotides align to TRBD2. Per germline, CDR1 MDHEN and CDR2 SYDVKM. Germline trimming cut 2 bases from V and 0 bases from J; bases unmatched to any gene: 2. The CDR3 has 15 residues. The CDR3 DNA sequence: TGTGCCAGCAGTTTACTAGCGGCTAGCACAGATACGCAGTATTTT. The encoded protein is CASSLLAASTDTQYF.

V is TRBV7-8 and J is TRBJ1-5, with D perhaps TRBD1 (5 bases). The CDR3 contains 16 residues. Trimming left V 8 bases short and J 8 bases short, with 25 bases between. Germline-derived CDR1 and CDR2 are SGHVS and FQNEAQ. DNA for the CDR3: TGTGCCAGCGGGGGGTACGGGGTCCCCGTTAGTGAGCCCCAGCATTTT. This gives the protein CASGGYGVPVSEPQHF.

This sequence joins TRBV10-1 and TRBJ1-5; 11 bases align to TRBD1. Looked up from germline, CDR1 is WNHNN and CDR2 is SYGVQD (reference sequence). With V trimmed by 7 bases and J by 5 bases, 10 bases remained unmatched. The CDR3 is 16 residues long. The CDR3 region has the DNA TGCGCCAGCACGGCCGTCGGACAGGGGGCGTATCAGCCCCAGCATTTT. Residues: CASTAVGQGAYQPQHF.

This clone was counted a few times. The chain couples TRBV28 to TRBJ2-2; 9 positions agree with TRBD1. After removal of 7 bases from V and 5 bases from J, the junction contained 5 bases not matched to a gene. This CDR3 contains 14 residues. Per the germline V gene, CDR1 is MDHEN and CDR2 is SYDVKM. Here the CDR3 reads CASIEDRGTGELFF. In nucleotides, the CDR3 is TGTGCCAGCATCGAGGACAGGGGAACCGGGGAGCTGTTTTTT.

The table lists this clone with a count of one. The rearrangement uses TRBV18 and TRBJ2-3; 7 bases agree with TRBD2. This CDR3 is 15 amino acids long. V gave up 0 bases and J gave up 1 base; unmatched junction bases: 1. Germline V gene data show CDR1 as KGHSH and CDR2 as LQKENI. The CDR3 DNA sequence: TGTGCCAGCTCACCACCAGCGGGGCGCACAGATACGCAGTATTTT. This gives the protein CASSPPAGRTDTQYF. Combining the CDR3 with reference TRBV18 and TRBJ2-3 gives the whole variable domain NAGVMQNPRHLVRRRGQEARLRCSPMKGHSHVYWYRQLPEEGLKFMVYLQKENIIDESGMPKERFSAEFPKEGPSILRIQQVVRGDSAAYFCASSPPAGRTDTQYFGPGTRLTVL.

V gene TRBV18 combines with J gene TRBJ2-5, with a weak D call TRBD2 (5 bases). CDR1 KGHSH and CDR2 LQKENI come from the germline V gene. The ends were cut back, 3 bases at V and 1 base at J, with 18 bases in the middle. The CDR3 totals 17 residues. Here the CDR3 DNA reads TGTGCCAGCTCACCGAGCTTCGGGTCACGGGGCCAAGAGACCCAGTACTTC. Residues: CASSPSFGSRGQETQYF.

The chain links TRBV19 to TRBJ2-2; tentatively, D is TRBD1 (5 bases). The V and J ends lost 5 bases and 1 base respectively, with 8 bases between them. The CDR3 runs 14 residues. The V gene's germline CDR1 is LNHDA and CDR2 SQIVND (reference sequence). The CDR3 coding sequence is TGTGCCAGTAGTGTTACAGGGAACACCGGGGAGCTGTTTTTT. Translating gives CASSVTGNTGELFF.

This clone was counted a few times. The CDR3 spells CATSREGVVMNTEAFF. In DNA form, the CDR3 reads TGTGCCACCAGCAGAGAAGGGGTCGTCATGAACACTGAAGCTTTCTTT. The chain links TRBV15 to TRBJ1-1; D may be TRBD1 (5 bases). This CDR3 region has 16 residues. Germline CDR1 LNHNV, CDR2 YYDKDF (reference sequence). Trimming removed 0 bases from V and 0 bases from J, with 11 bases in between.

The chain couples TRBV25-1 to TRBJ1-4, with 10 bases that match TRBD1. Per germline, CDR1 MGHDK and CDR2 SYGVNS. The V gene end was trimmed by 9 bases and the J gene end by 7 bases; junction bases not matched to a gene: 8. The CDR3 spans 14 residues. CDR3 in amino acids: CASIGQGEPEKLFF. As DNA, the CDR3 is TGTGCCAGTATCGGACAGGGGGAACCTGAAAAACTGTTTTTT.

The CDR3: CASREGHSGNYGYTF. CDR3 DNA: TGCGCCAGCAGAGAGGGACACTCTGGGAACTATGGCTACACCTTC. V gene TRBV10-2 combines with J gene TRBJ1-2, with D possibly being TRBD1 (6 bases). CDR1 and CDR2 from the germline V gene are WSHSY and SAAADI. This CDR3 is 15 amino acids long. The V gene lost 6 bases and the J gene lost 2 bases, with 16 bases spanning the gap.

This rearrangement joins TRBV7-8 to TRBJ1-2; 10 nucleotides agree with TRBD1. This CDR3 is 19 amino acids long. Germline V gene data show CDR1 as SGHVS and CDR2 as FQNEAQ. The V and J ends lost 1 base and 7 bases, in that order; junction bases with no gene match: 18. CDR3 DNA sequence: TGTGCCAGCAGCTTAGAATGGGCGACAGGGGGCCTTCAATCGCTTGGCTACACCTTC. As protein: CASSLEWATGGLQSLGYTF.

CDR3 protein: CASSDWRGVIYSSGYTF. The CDR3 bases are TGTGCCAGCAGTGATTGGCGGGGTGTTATTTACTCGTCGGGCTACACCTTC. The chain combines TRBV6-1 with TRBJ1-2; D is undetermined. Germline CDR1 is MNHNS and CDR2 is SASEGT. This CDR3 has 17 amino acids. V was clipped by 3 bases and J by 8 bases, with 25 bases between them.

This chain uses TRBV5-1 with TRBJ2-1; no clear D gene. There are 14 residues in the CDR3. V dropped 0 bases and J dropped 9 bases, with 13 bases sitting between them. CDR1 and CDR2 from the germline V gene are SGHRS and YFSETQ. DNA of the CDR3: TGCGCCAGCAGCTTGGGGGCCCTCACCAGTGAGCAGTTCTTC. This encodes CASSLGALTSEQFF.

The chain joins TRBV5-1 to TRBJ2-3, with 12 bases that match TRBD2. Trimming removed 0 bases from V and 3 bases from J; junction bases left unmatched: 5. The CDR3 runs to 17 residues. Germline V gene sequence: CDR1 SGHRS, CDR2 YFSETQ. CDR3 amino acids: CASSLGSTSGGTDTQYF. The CDR3 DNA follows: TGCGCCAGCAGCTTGGGGTCGACTAGCGGGGGAACAGATACGCAGTATTTT.

This clone has a count of ten or more. The chain employs TRBV25-1 and TRBJ1-2, with a possible D match to TRBD1 (5 bases). V was pared by 6 bases and J by 4 bases, with 15 bases between. The CDR3 is 14 amino acids. Germline lookup yields CDR1 MGHDK and CDR2 SYGVNS. The CDR3 here is CASSAWGESYGYTF. The DNA for the CDR3 is TGTGCCAGCAGCGCCTGGGGGGAGAGCTATGGCTACACCTTC.

This clone was counted between two and nine times. The chain couples TRBV27 to TRBJ1-2; weak D call: TRBD1 (5 bases). The ends were cut back, 5 bases at V and 1 base at J, with 14 bases in the middle. The CDR3 spans 15 residues. The V gene's germline CDR1 is MNHEY and CDR2 SMNVEV (reference sequence). The CDR3: CASSPQGTSNYGYTF. CDR3 bases: TGTGCCAGCAGTCCTCAGGGAACAAGTAACTATGGCTACACCTTC.

This chain joins TRBV29-1 and TRBJ1-4; 9 bases fit TRBD1. J lost 0 bases, V lost 5 bases, and 13 bases had no gene match. The CDR3 has 18 residues. Per germline, CDR1 SQVTM and CDR2 ANQGSEA. CDR3 residues: CSVILPGQGYATNEKLFF. CDR3 DNA sequence: TGCAGCGTTATTCTTCCGGGACAGGGATACGCAACTAATGAAAAACTGTTTTTT.

In nucleotides, the CDR3 is TGTGCCAGCAGTAGTTCCGGGACAGGGGAGGAAAAACTGTTTTTT. It specifies CASSSSGTGEEKLFF. The rearrangement joins TRBV6-5 to TRBJ1-4; TRBD1 aligns across 10 bases. Per the germline V gene, CDR1 is MNHEY and CDR2 is SVGAGI. V was pared by 5 bases and J by 8 bases, with 8 bases of the junction left unmatched. The CDR3 is 15 amino acids.

This chain links TRBV4-2 with TRBJ1-6; the match to TRBD1 covers 8 bases. The CDR3 is 17 residues long. From germline, CDR1 is LGHNA and CDR2 YNFKEQ. V lost 3 bases to trimming and J lost 3 bases; unmatched junction nucleotides: 7. CDR3 amino acids: CASSQPGQDFYNSPLHF. The CDR3 bases are TGTGCCAGCAGCCAGCCGGGACAGGACTTCTATAATTCACCCCTCCACTTT.

The chain employs TRBV5-1 and TRBJ1-2; D remains unclear. There are 13 residues in the CDR3. Trimming removed 0 bases from V and 4 bases from J, with 7 bases in between. Germline CDR1 is SGHRS and CDR2 is YFSETQ. This CDR3 is CASSLGQFYGYTF. CDR3 DNA: TGCGCCAGCAGCTTGGGGCAGTTCTATGGCTACACCTTC.

This clone was recorded only once. The V call is TRBV11-2, the J call TRBJ1-1; D is unclear. This CDR3 comprises 12 residues. The V gene's germline CDR1 is SGHAT and CDR2 FQNNGV. V shed 0 bases and J shed 5 bases, with 4 bases lying between them. This chain's CDR3 is CASSLERTEAFF. In nucleotides, the CDR3 is TGTGCCAGCAGCTTAGAGAGGACTGAAGCTTTCTTT.